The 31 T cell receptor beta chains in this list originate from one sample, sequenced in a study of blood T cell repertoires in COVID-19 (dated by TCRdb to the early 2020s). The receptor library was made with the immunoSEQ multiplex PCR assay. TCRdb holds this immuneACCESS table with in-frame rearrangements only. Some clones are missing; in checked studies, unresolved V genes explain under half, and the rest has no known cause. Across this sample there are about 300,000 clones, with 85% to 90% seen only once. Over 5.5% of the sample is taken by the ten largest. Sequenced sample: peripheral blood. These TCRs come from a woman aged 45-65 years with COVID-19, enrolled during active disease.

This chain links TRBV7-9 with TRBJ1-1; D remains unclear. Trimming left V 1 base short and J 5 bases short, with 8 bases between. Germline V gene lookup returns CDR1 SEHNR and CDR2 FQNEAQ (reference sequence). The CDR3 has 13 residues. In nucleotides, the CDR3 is TGTGCCAGCAGCTTAGGGCAGGTTACTGAAGCTTTCTTT. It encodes CASSLGQVTEAFF.

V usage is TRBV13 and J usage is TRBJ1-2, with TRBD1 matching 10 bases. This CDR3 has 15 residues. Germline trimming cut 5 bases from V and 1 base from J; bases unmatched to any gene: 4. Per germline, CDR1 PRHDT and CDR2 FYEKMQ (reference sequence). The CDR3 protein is CASSPDRGGNYGYTF. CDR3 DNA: TGTGCCAGCAGCCCGGACAGGGGGGGTAACTATGGCTACACCTTC.

The chain's CDR3 is CASSIAGTVATNEKLFF. The CDR3 DNA reads as TGTGCCAGTAGTATAGCCGGGACAGTCGCAACTAATGAAAAACTGTTTTTT. The rearrangement uses TRBV19 and TRBJ1-4; TRBD1 aligns across 7 bases. The germline V gene encodes CDR1 LNHDA and CDR2 SQIVND (reference sequence). Germline trimming cut 1 base from V and 0 bases from J; bases unmatched to any gene: 5. The CDR3 has 17 residues.

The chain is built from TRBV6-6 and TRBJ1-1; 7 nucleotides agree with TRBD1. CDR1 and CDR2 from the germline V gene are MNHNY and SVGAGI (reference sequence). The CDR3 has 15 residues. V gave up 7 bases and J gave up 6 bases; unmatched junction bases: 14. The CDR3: CASIPGGGRGSEAFF. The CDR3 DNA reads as TGTGCCAGCATCCCCGGAGGGGGCCGCGGCTCTGAAGCTTTCTTT.

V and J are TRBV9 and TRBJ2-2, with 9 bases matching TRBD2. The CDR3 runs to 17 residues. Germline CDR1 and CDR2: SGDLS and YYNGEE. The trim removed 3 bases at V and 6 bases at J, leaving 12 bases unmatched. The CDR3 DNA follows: TGTGCCAGCAGCGCCGAAGGAGCGGGAGGTCGTGCCGGGGAGCTGTTTTTT. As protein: CASSAEGAGGRAGELFF.

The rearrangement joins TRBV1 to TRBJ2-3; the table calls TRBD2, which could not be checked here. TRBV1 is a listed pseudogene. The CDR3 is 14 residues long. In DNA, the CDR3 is TGCACCAGCAGCCAAGGGCTAGCGACAGATACGCAGTATTTT. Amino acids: CTSSQGLATDTQYF.

The CDR3 bases are TGTGCCAGCTCGCGGTACCTAGCGGGAGAAATAACAGATACGCAGTATTTT. Its protein product is CASSRYLAGEITDTQYF. This chain uses TRBV18 with TRBJ2-3, with 10 bases fitting TRBD2. Per the germline V gene, CDR1 is KGHSH and CDR2 is LQKENI. The CDR3 length is 17 residues. With 6 bases clipped from V and 3 bases from J, the junction kept 12 bases outside the gene matches.

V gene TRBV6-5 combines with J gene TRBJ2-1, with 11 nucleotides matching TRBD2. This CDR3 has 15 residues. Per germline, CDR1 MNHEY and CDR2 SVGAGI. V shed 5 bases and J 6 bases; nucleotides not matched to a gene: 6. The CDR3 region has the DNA TGTGCCAGCAGTCGACTAGCGGGAAGCGGCAATGAGCAGTTCTTC. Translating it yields CASSRLAGSGNEQFF.

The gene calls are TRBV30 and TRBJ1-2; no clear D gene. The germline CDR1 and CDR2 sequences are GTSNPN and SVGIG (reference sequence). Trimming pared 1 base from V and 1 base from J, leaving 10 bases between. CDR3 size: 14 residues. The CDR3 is CAWSDGRINYGYTF. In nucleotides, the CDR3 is TGTGCCTGGAGTGATGGCAGGATTAACTATGGCTACACCTTC.

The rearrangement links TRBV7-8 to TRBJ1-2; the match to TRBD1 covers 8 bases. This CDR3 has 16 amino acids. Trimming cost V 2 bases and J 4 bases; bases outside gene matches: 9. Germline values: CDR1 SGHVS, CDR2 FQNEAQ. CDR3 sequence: CASSLTGGRSVYGYTF. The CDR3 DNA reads TGTGCCAGCAGCTTAACAGGGGGACGCTCTGTCTATGGCTACACCTTC.

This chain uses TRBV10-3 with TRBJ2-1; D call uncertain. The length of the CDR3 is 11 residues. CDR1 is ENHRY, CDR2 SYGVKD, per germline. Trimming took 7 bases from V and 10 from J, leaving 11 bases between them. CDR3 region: CAIKEVWEQFF. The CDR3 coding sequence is TGTGCCATCAAAGAGGTATGGGAGCAGTTCTTC.

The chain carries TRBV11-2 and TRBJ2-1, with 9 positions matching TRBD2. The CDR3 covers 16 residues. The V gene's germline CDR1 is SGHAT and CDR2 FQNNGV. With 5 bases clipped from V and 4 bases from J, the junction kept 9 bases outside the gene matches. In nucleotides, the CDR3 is TGTGCCAGCAGCCTGGGACTAGCAGTCAGATACAATGAGCAGTTCTTC. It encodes CASSLGLAVRYNEQFF. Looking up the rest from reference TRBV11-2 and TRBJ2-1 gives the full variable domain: EAGVAQSPRYKIIEKRQSVAFWCNPISGHATLYWYQQILGQGPKLLIQFQNNGVVDDSQLPKDRFSAERLKGVDSTLKIQPAKLEDSAVYLCASSLGLAVRYNEQFFGPGTRLTVL.

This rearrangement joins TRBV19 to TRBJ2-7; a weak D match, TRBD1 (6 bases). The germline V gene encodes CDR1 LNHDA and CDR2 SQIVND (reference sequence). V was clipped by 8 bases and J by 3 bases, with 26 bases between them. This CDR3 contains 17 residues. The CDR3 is CASESNSLGGQNYEQYF. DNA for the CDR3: TGTGCCAGTGAATCAAATTCGCTTGGGGGCCAAAACTACGAGCAGTACTTC.

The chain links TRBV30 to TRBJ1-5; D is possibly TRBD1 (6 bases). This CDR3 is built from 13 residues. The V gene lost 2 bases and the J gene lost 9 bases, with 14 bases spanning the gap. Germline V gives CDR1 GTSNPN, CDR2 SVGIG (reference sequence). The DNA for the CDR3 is TGTGCCTGGAGTACACAGGGTTTTGGGCCCCAGCATTTT. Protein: CAWSTQGFGPQHF. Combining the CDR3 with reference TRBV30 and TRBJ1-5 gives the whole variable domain SQTIHQWPATLVQPVGSPLSLECTVEGTSNPNLYWYRQAAGRGLQLLFYSVGIGQISSEVPQNLSASRPQDRQFILSSKKLLLSDSGFYLCAWSTQGFGPQHFGDGTRLSIL.

The chain's CDR3 is CSVVGGMSSGNTIYF. Written as DNA, the CDR3 is TGCAGCGTTGTGGGAGGGATGTCCTCTGGAAACACCATATATTTT. The chain joins TRBV29-1 to TRBJ1-3, with unresolved D. With 4 bases removed from V and 0 bases from J, the gap between germline ends came to 13 bases. Germline values: CDR1 SQVTM, CDR2 ANQGSEA. This CDR3 has 15 amino acids.

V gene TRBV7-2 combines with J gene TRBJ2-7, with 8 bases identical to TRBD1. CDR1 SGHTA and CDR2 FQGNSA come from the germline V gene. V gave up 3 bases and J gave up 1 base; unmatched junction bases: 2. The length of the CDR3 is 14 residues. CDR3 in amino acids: CASSFGTGSYEQYF. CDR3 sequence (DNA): TGTGCCAGCAGCTTCGGGACAGGTTCCTACGAGCAGTACTTC.

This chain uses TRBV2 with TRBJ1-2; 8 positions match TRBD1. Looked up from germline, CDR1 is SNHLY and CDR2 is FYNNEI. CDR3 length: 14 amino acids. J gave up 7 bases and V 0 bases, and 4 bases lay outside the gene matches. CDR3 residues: CASSEAPGGGGYTF. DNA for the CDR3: TGTGCCAGCAGTGAAGCGCCAGGGGGCGGTGGCTACACCTTC. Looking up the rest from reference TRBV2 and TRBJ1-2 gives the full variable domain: EPEVTQTPSHQVTQMGQEVILRCVPISNHLYFYWYRQILGQKVEFLVSFYNNEISEKSEIFDDQFSVERPDGSNFTLKIRSTKLEDSAMYFCASSEAPGGGGYTFGSGTRLTVV.

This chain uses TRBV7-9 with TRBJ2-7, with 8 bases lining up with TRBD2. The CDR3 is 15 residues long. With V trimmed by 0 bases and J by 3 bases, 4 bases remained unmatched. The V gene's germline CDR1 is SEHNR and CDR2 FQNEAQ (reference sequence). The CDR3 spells CASSLAGSGNYEQYF. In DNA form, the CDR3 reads TGTGCCAGCAGCTTAGCGGGTAGCGGGAACTACGAGCAGTACTTC.

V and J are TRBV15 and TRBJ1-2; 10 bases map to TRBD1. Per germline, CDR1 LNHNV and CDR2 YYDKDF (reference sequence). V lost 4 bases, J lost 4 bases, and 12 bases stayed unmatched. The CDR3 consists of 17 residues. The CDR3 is CATSTNRRDRGAYGYTF. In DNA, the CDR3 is TGTGCCACCAGCACCAACCGACGGGACAGGGGAGCCTATGGCTACACCTTC.

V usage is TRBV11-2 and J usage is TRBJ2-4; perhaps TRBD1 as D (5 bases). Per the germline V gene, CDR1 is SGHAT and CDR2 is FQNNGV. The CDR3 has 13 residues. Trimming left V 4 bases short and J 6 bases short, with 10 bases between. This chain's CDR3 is CASSSGFGNIQYF. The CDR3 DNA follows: TGTGCCAGCAGCTCAGGGTTTGGAAACATTCAGTACTTC. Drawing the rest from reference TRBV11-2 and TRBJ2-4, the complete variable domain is EAGVAQSPRYKIIEKRQSVAFWCNPISGHATLYWYQQILGQGPKLLIQFQNNGVVDDSQLPKDRFSAERLKGVDSTLKIQPAKLEDSAVYLCASSSGFGNIQYFGAGTRLSVL.

CDR3 amino acids: CASRLQGASGANVLTF. The DNA for the CDR3 is TGTGCCAGCAGGTTACAGGGGGCGTCTGGGGCCAACGTCCTGACTTTC. The chain carries TRBV27 and TRBJ2-6; 9 bases match TRBD1. The V gene's germline CDR1 is MNHEY and CDR2 SMNVEV (reference sequence). This CDR3 spans 16 amino acids. With V trimmed by 6 bases and J by 1 base, 4 bases remained unmatched.

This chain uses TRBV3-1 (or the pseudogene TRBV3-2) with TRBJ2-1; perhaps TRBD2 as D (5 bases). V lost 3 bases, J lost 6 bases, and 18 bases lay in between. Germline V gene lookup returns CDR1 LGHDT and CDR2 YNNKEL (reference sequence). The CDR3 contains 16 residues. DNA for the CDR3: TGTGCCAGCAGCCATCCGGTCGGGAAAGCGGTCAATGAGCAGTTCTTC. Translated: CASSHPVGKAVNEQFF.

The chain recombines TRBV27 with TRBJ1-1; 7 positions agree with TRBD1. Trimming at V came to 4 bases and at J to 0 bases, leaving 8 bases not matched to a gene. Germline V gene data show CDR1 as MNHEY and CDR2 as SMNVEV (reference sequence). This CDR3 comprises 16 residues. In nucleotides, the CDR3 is TGTGCCAGCAGTTCACAGGGGATTGGCATGAACACTGAAGCTTTCTTT. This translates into CASSSQGIGMNTEAFF.

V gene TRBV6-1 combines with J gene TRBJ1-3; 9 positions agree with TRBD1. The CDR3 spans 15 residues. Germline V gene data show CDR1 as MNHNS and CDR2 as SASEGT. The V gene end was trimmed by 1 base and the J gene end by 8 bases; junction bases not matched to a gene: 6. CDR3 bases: TGTGCCAGCAGTGAAGTCGGGACAGGGTTTTACACCATATATTTT. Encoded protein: CASSEVGTGFYTIYF.

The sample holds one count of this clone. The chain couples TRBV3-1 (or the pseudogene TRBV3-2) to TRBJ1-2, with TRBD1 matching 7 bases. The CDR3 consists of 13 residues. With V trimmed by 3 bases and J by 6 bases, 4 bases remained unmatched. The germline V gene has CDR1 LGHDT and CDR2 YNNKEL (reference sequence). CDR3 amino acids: CASSQRDRNGYTF. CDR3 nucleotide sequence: TGTGCCAGCAGCCAGCGGGACAGAAATGGCTACACCTTC.

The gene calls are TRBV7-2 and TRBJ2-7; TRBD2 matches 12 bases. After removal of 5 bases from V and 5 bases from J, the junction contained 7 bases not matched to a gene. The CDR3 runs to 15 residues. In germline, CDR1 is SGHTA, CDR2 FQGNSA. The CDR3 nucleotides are TGTGCCAGCAGCAACGGACTAGCGGGAACCAACGAGCAGTACTTC. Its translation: CASSNGLAGTNEQYF.

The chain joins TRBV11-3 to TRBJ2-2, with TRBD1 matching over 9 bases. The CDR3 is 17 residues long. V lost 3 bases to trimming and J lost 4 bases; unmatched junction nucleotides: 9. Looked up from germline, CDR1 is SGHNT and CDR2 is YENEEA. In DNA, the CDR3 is TGTGCCAGCAGCTTTAGAAGAGGGGGACAGGGCACCGGGGAGCTGTTTTTT. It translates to CASSFRRGGQGTGELFF.

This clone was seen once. The CDR3 DNA follows: TGTGCCAGCAGCCTCGGGGGGGCGGACATTCAGTACTTC. It codes for CASSLGGADIQYF. This chain connects TRBV5-6 to TRBJ2-4, with 8 bases matching TRBD2. The CDR3 covers 13 residues. V was clipped by 4 bases and J by 8 bases; unmatched bases: 5. Germline CDR1 reads SGHDT; CDR2 reads YYEEEE.

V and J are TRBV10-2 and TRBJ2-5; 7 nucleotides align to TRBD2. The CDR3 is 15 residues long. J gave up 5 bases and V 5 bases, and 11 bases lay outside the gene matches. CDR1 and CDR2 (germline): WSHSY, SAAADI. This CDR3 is CASSPLEGRGETQYF. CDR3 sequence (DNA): TGCGCCAGCAGTCCCCTGGAGGGGCGGGGGGAGACCCAGTACTTC.

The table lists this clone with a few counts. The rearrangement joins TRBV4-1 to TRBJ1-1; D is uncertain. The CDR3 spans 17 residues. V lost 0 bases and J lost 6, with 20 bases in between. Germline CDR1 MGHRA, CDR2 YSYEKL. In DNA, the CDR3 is TGCGCCAGCAGCCAAGAAGCGGGTAGAGGGAGAGTGGCTGAAGCTTTCTTT. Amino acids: CASSQEAGRGRVAEAFF.

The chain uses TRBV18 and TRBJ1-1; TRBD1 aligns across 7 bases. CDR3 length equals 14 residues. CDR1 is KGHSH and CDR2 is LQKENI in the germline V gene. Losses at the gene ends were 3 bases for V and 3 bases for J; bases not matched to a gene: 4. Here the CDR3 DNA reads TGTGCCAGCTCACCCACAGGGGCCGACACTGAAGCTTTCTTT. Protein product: CASSPTGADTEAFF.